The sequence of this T cell receptor (beta chain) was determined in a study of glioma-infiltrating T cells after dendritic cell vaccination (dated by TCRdb to about 2016). Notes on the research overall: Of the 15 or so glioblastoma patients in the cohort, all drawn from Phase I and II dendritic cell vaccination trials, 9 were newly diagnosed and 6 had recurrent disease. Between the early 2000s and the early 2010s, the patients were given dendritic cell vaccination pulsed with autologous tumor lysate. The vaccine consisted of monocyte-derived dendritic cells cultured less than 9 days with IL-4 and GM-CSF, then pulsed overnight with autologous tumor lysate. Three intradermal dendritic cell vaccine injections were administered to patients at biweekly intervals in the arm below the axilla. Tumor-infiltrating lymphocyte content was quantified and tumor and blood repertoires were compared in dendritic cell-vaccinated glioblastoma patients by deep sequencing of TCR beta CDR3 regions. TCR sequencing metrics, including TIL content and tumor-blood repertoire overlap, were correlated with survival after dendritic cell vaccination. The research as a whole found: The three-group TCR overlap response model was characterized as speculative, and prospective validation of the model was stated to be required. TCR clonality showed no direct relationship with survival, which suggests that a diverse polyclonal response may be important. The cohort was small and heterogeneous, with few patients having full blood and tumor sets and even fewer initial-recurrent tumor pairs. Higher estimated pretreatment TIL content predicted longer time to progression and overall survival after dendritic cell vaccination.

The immunoSEQ assay amplified TCRB CDR3 regions from approximately 2 micrograms of genomic DNA, or from all available DNA when less than that amount was available. The multiplex PCR employed 60 forward primers targeting TCR V beta segments and 13 reverse primers targeting J beta segments. To estimate the number of reads per starting template, synthetic control templates were added to each sample at limiting dilution. Sequencing produced 87 bp reads on the Illumina HiSeq System. Under the source paper's analysis protocol: PCR and sequencing errors were removed by merging closely related sequences with a nearest neighbor algorithm. TCR overlap was measured as the percentage of unique tumor TCR beta sequences also present in the same patient's peripheral blood. TCRdb re-hosts the immuneACCESS table, in-frame sequences only. Its copies lack some clones; in the studies checked, an unresolved V gene accounts for under half of them, and the cause for the rest is not known. V and J calls plus clone size are reproduced from that table; the DNA served to infer D and trimming. This sample gives about 91,000 clones in total; roughly four fifths of them show up just once. Approximately 2.1% of the sample lies in the top ten.

The time point label for this specimen denotes: after dendritic cell vaccination, including at tumor progression/relapse. To be selected, patients needed enough residual fresh-frozen tumor tissue and more than two years of available survival data. Molecular status otherwise varied across the glioblastoma patients, but none of them carried an isocitrate dehydrogenase mutation. PBMC were collected before vaccination, two weeks after the third vaccination, and at tumor progression if progression occurred. Genomic DNA was extracted with the Qiagen DNeasy Blood extraction Kit. Of note for this clone: It lacks a known antigen. No qualities accompany the bases; no much larger clone lies one base away.

This TCR was recovered from a human donor with glioblastoma. The sequencing here drew on blood, taken after dendritic cell vaccination.

The CDR3 is CASKWLPRQGILLGSPLHF. DNA sequence: TGTGCCAGCAAATGGCTCCCACGACAGGGAATCTTATTGGGTTCACCCCTCCACTTT. The chain links TRBV2 with TRBJ1-6; TRBD1 matches 7 bases in the middle. According to the germline V gene, CDR1 reads SNHLY and CDR2 reads FYNNEI. V loses 7 bases at its end and J loses 9 bases; junction bases beyond the gene matches: 24. There are 19 amino acids in the CDR3, from cysteine to phenylalanine inclusive. Here the CDR3 DNA is all that survives: 57 bases in frame from base 1.